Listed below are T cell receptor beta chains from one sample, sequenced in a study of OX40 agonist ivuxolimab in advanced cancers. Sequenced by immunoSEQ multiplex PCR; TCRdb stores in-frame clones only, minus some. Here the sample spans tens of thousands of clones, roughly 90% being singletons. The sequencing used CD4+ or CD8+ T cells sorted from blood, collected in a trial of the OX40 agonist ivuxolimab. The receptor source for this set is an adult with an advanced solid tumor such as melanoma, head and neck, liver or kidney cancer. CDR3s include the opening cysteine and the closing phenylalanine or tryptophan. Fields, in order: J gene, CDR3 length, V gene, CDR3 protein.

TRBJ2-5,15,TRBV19,CASSNIGGGQETQYF
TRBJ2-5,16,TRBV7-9,CASSLGGQGKTETQYF
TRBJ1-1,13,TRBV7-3,CASSTGPNTEAFF
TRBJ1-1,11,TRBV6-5,CASRDRIEAFF
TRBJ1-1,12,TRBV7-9,CASSPQDTEAFF
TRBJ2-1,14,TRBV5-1,CASGTGGAYNEQFF
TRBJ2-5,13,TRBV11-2,CASSPDRGETQYF
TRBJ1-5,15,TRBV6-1,CASSEGTGGGQPQHF
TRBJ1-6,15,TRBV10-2,CASSDGQGDNSPLHF
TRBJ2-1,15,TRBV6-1,CASSVTRGGYNEQFF
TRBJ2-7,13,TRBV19,CASSLQGVYEQYF
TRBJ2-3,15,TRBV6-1,CASSFRGGGADTQYF
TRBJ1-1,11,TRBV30,CAWSEVGGAFF
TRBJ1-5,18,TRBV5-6,CASSPYFDSGHRNQPQHF
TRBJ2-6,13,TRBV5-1,CASGNSGANVLTF
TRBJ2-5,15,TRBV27,CASSQGTGGKETQYF
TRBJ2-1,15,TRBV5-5,CASSSSRPSKNEQFF
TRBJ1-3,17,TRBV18,CASSPPNLQARVNTIYF
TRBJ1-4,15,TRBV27,CASRDSGTPNEKLFF
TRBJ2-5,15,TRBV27,CASSLSHPGRETQYF
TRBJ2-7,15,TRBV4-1,CASSQDIVGAYEQYF
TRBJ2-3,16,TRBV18,CASSPGGSQVTDTQYF
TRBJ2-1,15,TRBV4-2,CASSQEMNPSNEQFF
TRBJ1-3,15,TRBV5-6,CASSRSGVSGNTIYF
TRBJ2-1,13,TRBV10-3,CAISGGLGMEQFF
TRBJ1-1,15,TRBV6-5,CASSYFSGAGTEAFF
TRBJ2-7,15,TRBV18,CASSPGGQSAYEQYF
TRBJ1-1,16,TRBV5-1,CASSFPPGHLNTEAFF
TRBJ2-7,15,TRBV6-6,CASYKPGTGQDEQYF
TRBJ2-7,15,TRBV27,CASSPRTSTRSEQYF
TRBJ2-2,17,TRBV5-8,CASSLLAGGPSPGELFF
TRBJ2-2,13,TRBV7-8,CASSPRGGWELFF
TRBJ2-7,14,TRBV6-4,CASRAGQGDYEQYF
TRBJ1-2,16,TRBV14,CASSQDLLTEHYGYTF
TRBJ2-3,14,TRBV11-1,CASSLAFPGDRQYF
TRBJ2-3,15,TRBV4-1,CASKGAGDLTDTQYF
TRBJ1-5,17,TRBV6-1,CASSGDSGQGARRPQHF
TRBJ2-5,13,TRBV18,CASSPGQPTTQYF
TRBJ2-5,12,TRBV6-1,CASRTVQETQYF
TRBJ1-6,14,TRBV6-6,CASALGGYNSPLHF
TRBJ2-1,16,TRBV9,CASSKTSGGNVNEQFF
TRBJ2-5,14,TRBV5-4,CASSLQGFRETQYF
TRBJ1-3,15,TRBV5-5,CASSPRFGSGNTIYF
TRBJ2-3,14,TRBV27,CASRSLAGGYTQYF
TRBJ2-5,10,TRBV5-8,CASRDETQYF
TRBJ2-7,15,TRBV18,CASSLGTGVTYEQYF